Sequencing of this T cell receptor beta chain was carried out in a study of CD8+ T cells in alopecia areata. About the research overall: Tofacitinib was taken orally by treated patients, and the dose was 5 to 10 mg twice daily.

With 0 bases removed from V and 6 bases from J, the gap between germline ends came to 11 bases. CDR1 and CDR2 from the germline V gene are SGHDN and FVKESK. The CDR3 sequence is 14 residues long. Notes on the study in general: Affected lesional scalp, above all in alopecia totalis/universalis, was more clonal than normal scalp. Many expanded lesional clones remained in scalp and blood on tofacitinib. Mice gave a clearer picture of TCR sharing than patients did, possibly for HLA-related reasons.

Of note for this clone: The antigen is undetermined.

Treatment in this sample: oral pan-JAK inhibitor, 5-10 mg twice daily. RNA, once extracted, was reverse transcribed into cDNA for use as the sequencing template. The data were produced by immunoSEQ multiplex PCR, yet TCRdb's version contains in-frame clones alone and is incomplete. Here the sample spans 200,000 to 250,000 clones, around three fifths being singletons. Source: CD4+ T cells sorted from blood, taken at week 4, from a patient treated with tofacitinib. V and J are TRBV14 and TRBJ1-2, with D hard to call. The clonotype was recovered from a human donor with alopecia areata. The CDR3 is CASSQELVGDGYTF. CDR3 nucleotide sequence: TGTGCCAGCAGCCAAGAATTGGTGGGTGATGGCTACACCTTC.